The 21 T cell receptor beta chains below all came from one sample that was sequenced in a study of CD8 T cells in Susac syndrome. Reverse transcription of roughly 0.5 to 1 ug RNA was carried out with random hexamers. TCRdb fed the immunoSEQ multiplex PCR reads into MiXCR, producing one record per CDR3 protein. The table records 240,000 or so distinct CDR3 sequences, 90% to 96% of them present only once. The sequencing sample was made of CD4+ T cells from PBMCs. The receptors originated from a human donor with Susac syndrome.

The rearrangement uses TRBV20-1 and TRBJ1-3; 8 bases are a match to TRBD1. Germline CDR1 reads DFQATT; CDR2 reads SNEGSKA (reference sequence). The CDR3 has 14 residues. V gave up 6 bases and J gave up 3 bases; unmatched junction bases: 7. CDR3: CSAATGGGGNTIYF. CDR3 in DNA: TGCAGTGCCGCCACAGGGGGAGGTGGAAACACCATATATTTT.

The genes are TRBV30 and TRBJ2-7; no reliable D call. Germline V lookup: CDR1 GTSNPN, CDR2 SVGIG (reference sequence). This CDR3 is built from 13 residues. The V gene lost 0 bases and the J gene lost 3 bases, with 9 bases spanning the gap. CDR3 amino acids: CAWSVRGYYEQYF. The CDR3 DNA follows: TGTGCCTGGAGTGTACGCGGTTACTACGAGCAGTACTTC.

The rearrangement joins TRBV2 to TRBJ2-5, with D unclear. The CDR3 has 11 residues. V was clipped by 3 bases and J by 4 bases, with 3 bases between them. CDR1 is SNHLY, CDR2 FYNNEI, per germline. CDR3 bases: TGTGCCAGCAGTGAGGCAGAGACCCAGTACTTC. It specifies CASSEAETQYF.

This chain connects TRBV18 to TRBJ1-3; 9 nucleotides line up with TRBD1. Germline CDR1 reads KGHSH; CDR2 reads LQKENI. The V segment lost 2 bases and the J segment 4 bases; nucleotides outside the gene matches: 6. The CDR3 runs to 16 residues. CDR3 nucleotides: TGTGCCAGCTCACCAGGGGACAGGGTTGGAGGAAACACCATATATTTT. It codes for CASSPGDRVGGNTIYF.

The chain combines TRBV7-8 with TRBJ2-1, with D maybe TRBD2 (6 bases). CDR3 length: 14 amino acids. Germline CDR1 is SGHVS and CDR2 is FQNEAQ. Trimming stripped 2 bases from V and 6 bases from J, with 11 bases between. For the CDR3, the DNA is TGTGCCAGCAGCTTACACGGACTAAGCAATGAGCAGTTCTTC. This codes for CASSLHGLSNEQFF. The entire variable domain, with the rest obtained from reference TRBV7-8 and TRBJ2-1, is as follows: GAGVSQSPRYKVAKRGQDVALRCDPISGHVSLFWYQQALGQGPEFLTYFQNEAQLDKSGLPSDRFFAERPEGSVSTLKIQRTQQEDSAVYLCASSLHGLSNEQFFGPGTRLTVL.

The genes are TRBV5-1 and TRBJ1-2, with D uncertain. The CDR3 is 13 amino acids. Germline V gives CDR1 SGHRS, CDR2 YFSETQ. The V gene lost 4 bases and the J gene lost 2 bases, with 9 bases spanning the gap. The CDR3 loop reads CASSHDGNYGYTF. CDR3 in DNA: TGCGCCAGCAGCCACGACGGAAACTATGGCTACACCTTC.

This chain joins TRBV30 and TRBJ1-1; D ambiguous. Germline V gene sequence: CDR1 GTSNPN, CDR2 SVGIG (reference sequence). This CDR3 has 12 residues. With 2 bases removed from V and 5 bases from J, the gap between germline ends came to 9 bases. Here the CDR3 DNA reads TGTGCCTGGAGTTCGTCCGGGACTGAAGCTTTCTTT. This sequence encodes CAWSSSGTEAFF.

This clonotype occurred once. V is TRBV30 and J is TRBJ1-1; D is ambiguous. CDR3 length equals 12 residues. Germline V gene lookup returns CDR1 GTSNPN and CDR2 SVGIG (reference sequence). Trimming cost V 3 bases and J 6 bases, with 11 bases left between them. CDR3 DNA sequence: TGTGCCTGGAGAATGGACGGGGCTGAAGCTTTCTTT. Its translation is CAWRMDGAEAFF.

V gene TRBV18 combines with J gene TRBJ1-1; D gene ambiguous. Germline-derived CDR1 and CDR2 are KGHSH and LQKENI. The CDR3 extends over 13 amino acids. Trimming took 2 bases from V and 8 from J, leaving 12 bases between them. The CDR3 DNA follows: TGTGCCAGCTCACCAGATGCAGAAAGAGAAGCTTTCTTT. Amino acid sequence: CASSPDAEREAFF.

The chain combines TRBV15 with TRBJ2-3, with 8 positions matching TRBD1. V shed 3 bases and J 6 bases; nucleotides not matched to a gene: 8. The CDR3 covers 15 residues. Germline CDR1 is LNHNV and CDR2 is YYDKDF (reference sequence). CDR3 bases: TGTGCCACCAGCAGGCCGACAGGGGTGCGGGATACGCAGTATTTT. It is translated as CATSRPTGVRDTQYF.

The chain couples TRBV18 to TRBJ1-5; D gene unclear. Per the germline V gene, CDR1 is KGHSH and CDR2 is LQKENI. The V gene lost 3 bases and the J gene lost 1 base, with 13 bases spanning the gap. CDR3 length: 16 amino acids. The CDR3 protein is CASSPEAERSNQPQHF. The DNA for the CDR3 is TGTGCCAGCTCACCGGAGGCGGAACGAAGCAATCAGCCCCAGCATTTT.

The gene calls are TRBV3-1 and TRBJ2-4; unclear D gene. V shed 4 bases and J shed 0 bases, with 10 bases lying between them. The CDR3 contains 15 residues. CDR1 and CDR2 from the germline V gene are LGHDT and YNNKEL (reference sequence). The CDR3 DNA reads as TGTGCCAGCAGCCGGCAGAACATAGCCAAAAACATTCAGTACTTC. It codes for CASSRQNIAKNIQYF. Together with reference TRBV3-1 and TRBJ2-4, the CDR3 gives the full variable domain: DTAVSQTPKYLVTQMGNDKSIKCEQNLGHDTMYWYKQDSKKFLKIMFSYNNKELIINETVPNRFSPKSPDKAHLNLHINSLELGDSAVYFCASSRQNIAKNIQYFGAGTRLSVL.

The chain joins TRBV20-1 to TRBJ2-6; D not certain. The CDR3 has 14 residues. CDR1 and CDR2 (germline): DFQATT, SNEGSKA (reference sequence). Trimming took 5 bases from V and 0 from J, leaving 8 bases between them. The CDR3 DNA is TGCAGTGCTCTTATAAGCTCTGGGGCCAACGTCCTGACTTTC. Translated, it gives CSALISSGANVLTF.

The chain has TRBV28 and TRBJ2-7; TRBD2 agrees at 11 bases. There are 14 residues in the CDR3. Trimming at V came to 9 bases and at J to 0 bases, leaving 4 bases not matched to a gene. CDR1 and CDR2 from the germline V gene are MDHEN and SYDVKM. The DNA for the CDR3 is TGTGCCAGTATAGCGGGAGGGCCCTCCTACGAGCAGTACTTC. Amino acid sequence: CASIAGGPSYEQYF.

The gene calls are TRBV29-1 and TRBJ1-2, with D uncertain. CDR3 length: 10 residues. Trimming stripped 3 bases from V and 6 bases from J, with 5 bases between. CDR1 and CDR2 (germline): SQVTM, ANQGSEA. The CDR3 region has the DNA TGCAGCGTTGACCGGGATGGCTACACCTTC. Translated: CSVDRDGYTF.

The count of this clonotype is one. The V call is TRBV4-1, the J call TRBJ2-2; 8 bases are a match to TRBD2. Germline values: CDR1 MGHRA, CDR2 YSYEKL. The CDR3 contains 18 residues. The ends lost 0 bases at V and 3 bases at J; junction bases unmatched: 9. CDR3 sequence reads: CASSQERAPGGYTGELFF. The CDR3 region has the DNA TGCGCCAGCAGCCAAGAACGGGCCCCGGGGGGGTACACCGGGGAGCTGTTTTTT.

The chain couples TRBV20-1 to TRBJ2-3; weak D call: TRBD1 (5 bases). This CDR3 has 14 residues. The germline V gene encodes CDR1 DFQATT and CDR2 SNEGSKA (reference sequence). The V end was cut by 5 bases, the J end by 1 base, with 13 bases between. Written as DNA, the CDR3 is TGCAGTGCTGTAAGGGGCTCGGGCACAGATACGCAGTATTTT. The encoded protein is CSAVRGSGTDTQYF.

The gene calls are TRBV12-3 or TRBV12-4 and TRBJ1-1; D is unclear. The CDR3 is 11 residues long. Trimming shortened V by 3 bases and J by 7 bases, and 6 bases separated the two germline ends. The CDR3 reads CASSFLFEAFF. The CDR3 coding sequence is TGTGCCAGCAGTTTTTTATTTGAAGCTTTCTTT.

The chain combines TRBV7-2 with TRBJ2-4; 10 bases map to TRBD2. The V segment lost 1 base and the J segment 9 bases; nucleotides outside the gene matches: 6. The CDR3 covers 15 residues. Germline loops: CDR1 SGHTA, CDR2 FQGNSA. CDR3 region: CASSLGLAGRTIQYF. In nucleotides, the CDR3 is TGTGCCAGCAGCTTAGGACTAGCGGGCCGCACCATTCAGTACTTC.

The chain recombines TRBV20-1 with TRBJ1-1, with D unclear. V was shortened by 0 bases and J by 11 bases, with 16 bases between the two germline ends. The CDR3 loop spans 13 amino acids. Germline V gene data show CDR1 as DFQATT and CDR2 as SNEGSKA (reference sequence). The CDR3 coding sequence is TGCAGTGCTAGAGAGTCTTTGATGGATCGGGCTTTCTTT. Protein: CSARESLMDRAFF.

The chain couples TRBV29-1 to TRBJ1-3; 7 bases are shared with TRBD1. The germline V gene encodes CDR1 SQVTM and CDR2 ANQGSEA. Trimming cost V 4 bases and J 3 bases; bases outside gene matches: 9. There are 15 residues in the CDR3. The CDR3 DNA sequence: TGCAGCGTTGGACAAAACAGGGGAAGTGGAAACACCATATATTTT. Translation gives CSVGQNRGSGNTIYF.